The clone carrying this TCR beta chain was seen repeatedly, ten times or more. Germline CDR1 is SGHAT and CDR2 is FQNNGV. The CDR3 has 13 amino acids. Trimming removed 1 base from V and 6 bases from J; junction bases left unmatched: 3. A process of 5'RACE template switching, which added a universal primer site and UMIs, was used to make TCR cDNA. TCRdb reanalysed the 5' RACE reads using MiXCR and keeps one entry per CDR3 protein. Here the sample spans hundreds of thousands of distinct CDR3 sequences, roughly 8.4% being singletons. The entry originates in a study of T cells after yellow fever vaccination.

This specimen consisted of PBMCs, obtained 35 to 50 days after the first yellow fever vaccination. This receptor was identified in a man between 18 and 29 years old who received the YFV17D yellow fever vaccine. V usage is TRBV11-2 and J usage is TRBJ2-7; 7 bases fit TRBD2. Here the CDR3 reads CASSLGEGSEQYF. The CDR3 DNA reads as TGTGCCAGCAGCTTAGGGGAGGGCAGCGAGCAGTACTTC.